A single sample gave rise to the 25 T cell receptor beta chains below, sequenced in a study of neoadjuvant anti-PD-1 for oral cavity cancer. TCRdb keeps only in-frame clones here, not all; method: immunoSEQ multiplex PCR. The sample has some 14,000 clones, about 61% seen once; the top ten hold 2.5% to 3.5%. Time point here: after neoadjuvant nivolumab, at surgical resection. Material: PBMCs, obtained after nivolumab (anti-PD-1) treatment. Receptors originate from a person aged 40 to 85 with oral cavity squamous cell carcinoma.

In nucleotides, the CDR3 is TGTGCCAGCAGCGGCGCCCAGGGATCCTTCACTACCTACGAGCAGTACTTC. It codes for CASSGAQGSFTTYEQYF. The genes are TRBV28 and TRBJ2-7; TRBD1 might be the D (5 bases). The CDR3 sequence is 17 residues long. The V gene's germline CDR1 is MDHEN and CDR2 SYDVKM. Trimming took off 6 bases at V and 2 bases at J, with 23 bases between the two ends.

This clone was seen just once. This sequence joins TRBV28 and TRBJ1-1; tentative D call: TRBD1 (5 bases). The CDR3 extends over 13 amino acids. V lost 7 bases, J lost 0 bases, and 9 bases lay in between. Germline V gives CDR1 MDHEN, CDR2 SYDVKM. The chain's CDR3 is CASISGMNTEAFF. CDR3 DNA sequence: TGTGCCAGCATTTCAGGGATGAACACTGAAGCTTTCTTT.

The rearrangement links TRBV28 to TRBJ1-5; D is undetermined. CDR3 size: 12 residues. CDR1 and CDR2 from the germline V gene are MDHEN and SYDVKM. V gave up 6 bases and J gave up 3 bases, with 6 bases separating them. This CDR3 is CASRGSNQPQHF. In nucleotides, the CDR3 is TGTGCCAGCAGGGGATCCAATCAGCCCCAGCATTTT.

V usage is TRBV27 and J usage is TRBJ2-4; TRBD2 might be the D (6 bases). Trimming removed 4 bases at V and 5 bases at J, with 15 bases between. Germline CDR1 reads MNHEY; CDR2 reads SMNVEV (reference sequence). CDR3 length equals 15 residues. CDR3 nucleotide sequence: TGTGCCAGCAGTTCGGGACTCCTCCGTGAAAACATTCAGTACTTC. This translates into CASSSGLLRENIQYF.

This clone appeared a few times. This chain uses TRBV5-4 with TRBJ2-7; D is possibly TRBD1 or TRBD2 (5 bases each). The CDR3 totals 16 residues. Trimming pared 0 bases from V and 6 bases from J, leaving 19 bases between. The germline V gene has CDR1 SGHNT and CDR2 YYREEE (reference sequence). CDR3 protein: CASSLGGSAGLSEQYF. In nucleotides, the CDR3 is TGTGCCAGCAGCTTGGGGGGGAGCGCCGGCCTAAGCGAGCAGTACTTC.

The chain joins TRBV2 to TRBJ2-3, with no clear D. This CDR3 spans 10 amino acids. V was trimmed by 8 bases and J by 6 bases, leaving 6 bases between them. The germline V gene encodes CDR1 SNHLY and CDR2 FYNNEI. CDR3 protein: CASAGDTQYF. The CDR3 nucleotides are TGTGCCAGCGCTGGCGATACGCAGTATTTT.

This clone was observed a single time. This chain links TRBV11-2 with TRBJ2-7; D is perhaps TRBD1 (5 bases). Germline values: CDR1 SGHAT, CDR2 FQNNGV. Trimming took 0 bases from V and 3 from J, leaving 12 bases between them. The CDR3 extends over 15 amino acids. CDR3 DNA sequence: TGTGCCAGCAGCTTAGAGGCAGGGTTGGGCTACGAGCAGTACTTC. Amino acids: CASSLEAGLGYEQYF.

CDR3 coding DNA: TGCAGCGTTGAAGTGGGACTCTCATACAATGAGCAGTTCTTC. It encodes CSVEVGLSYNEQFF. This chain connects TRBV29-1 to TRBJ2-1; D is possibly TRBD2 (6 bases). The CDR3 has 14 amino acids. Trimming shortened V by 1 base and J by 4 bases, and 11 bases separated the two germline ends. Germline V gives CDR1 SQVTM, CDR2 ANQGSEA.

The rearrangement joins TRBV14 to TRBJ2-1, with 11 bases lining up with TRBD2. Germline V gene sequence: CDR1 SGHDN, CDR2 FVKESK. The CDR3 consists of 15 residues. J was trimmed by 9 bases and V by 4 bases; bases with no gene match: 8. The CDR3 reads CASSLTSGRSSEQFF. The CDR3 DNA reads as TGTGCCAGCAGCCTAACTAGCGGGAGATCAAGTGAGCAGTTCTTC.

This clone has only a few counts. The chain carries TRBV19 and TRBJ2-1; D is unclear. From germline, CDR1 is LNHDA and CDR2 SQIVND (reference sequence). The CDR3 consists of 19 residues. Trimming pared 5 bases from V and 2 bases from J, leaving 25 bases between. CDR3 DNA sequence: TGTGCCAGTAGTGCCCTCATCCTTAGGTGGCTCGGAACCTACAATGAGCAGTTCTTC. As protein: CASSALILRWLGTYNEQFF.

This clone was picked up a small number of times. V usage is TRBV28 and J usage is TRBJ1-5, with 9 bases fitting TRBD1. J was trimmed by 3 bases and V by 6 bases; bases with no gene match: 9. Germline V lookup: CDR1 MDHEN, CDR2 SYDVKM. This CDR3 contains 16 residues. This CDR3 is CASRTTGGYVNQPQHF. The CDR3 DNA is TGTGCCAGCAGAACCACAGGGGGCTACGTCAATCAGCCCCAGCATTTT.

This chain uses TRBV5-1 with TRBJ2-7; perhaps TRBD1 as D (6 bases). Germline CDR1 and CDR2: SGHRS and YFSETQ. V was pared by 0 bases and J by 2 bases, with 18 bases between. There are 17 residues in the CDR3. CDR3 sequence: CASSLASGQTTTYEQYF. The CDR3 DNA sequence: TGCGCCAGCAGCTTGGCCTCTGGACAGACGACCACCTACGAGCAGTACTTC.

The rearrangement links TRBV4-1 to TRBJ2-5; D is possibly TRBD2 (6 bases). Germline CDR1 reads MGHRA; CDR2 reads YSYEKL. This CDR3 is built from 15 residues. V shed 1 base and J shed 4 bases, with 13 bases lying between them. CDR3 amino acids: CASSQVLMGGETQYF. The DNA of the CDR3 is TGCGCCAGCAGCCAAGTTTTGATGGGGGGAGAGACCCAGTACTTC.

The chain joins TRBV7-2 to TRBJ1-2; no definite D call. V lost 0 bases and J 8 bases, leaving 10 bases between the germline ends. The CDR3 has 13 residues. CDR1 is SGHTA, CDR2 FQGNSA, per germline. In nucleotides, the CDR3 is TGTGCCAGCAGCTTAGCAGGCTTCGGCGGCTACACCTTC. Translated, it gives CASSLAGFGGYTF.

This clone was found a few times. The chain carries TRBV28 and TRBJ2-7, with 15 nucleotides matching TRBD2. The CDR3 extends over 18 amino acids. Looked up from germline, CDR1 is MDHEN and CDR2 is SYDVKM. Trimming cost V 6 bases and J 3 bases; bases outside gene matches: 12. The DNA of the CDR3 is TGTGCCAGCAGCCCTGGACTAGCGGGAGGGAGGTCCCTCTACGAGCAGTACTTC. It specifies CASSPGLAGGRSLYEQYF.

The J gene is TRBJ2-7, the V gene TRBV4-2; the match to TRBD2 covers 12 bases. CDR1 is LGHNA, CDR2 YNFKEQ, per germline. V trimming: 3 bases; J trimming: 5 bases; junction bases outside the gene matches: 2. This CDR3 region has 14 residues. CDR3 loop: CASSHTSGRNEQYF. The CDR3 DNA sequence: TGTGCCAGCAGCCACACTAGCGGGAGGAACGAGCAGTACTTC.

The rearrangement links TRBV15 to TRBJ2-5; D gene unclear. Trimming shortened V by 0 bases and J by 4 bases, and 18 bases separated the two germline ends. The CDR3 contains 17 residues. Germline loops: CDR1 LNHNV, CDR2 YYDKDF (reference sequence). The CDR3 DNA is TGTGCCACCAGCAGAGATAGGGCAGCGAATTATGCAGAGACCCAGTACTTC. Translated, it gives CATSRDRAANYAETQYF.

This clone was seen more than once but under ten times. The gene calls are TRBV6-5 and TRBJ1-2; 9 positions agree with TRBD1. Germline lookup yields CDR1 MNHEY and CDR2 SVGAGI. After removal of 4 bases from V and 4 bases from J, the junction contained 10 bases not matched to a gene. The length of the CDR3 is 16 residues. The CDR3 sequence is CASSFLRTGGGYGYTF. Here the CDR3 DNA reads TGTGCCAGCAGTTTCCTGCGTACAGGGGGCGGCTATGGCTACACCTTC.

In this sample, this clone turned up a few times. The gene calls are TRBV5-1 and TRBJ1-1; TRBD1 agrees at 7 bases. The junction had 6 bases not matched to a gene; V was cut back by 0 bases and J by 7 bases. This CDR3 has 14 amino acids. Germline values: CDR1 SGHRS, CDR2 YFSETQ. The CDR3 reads CASSLGQGGDEAFF. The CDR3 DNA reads TGCGCCAGCAGCTTGGGACAGGGTGGAGATGAAGCTTTCTTT.

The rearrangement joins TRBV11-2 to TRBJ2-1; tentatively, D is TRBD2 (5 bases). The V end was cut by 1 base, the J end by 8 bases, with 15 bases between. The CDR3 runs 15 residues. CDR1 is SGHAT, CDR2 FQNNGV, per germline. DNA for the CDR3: TGTGCCAGCAGCTTAGTGTTAGCGATATGGGATGAGCAGTTCTTC. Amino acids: CASSLVLAIWDEQFF.

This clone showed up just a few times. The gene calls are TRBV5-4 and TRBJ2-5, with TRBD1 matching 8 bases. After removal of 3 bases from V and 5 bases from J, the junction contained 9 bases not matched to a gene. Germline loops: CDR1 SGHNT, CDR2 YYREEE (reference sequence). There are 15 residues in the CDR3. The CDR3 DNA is TGTGCCAGCAGCTCGCAGGGGGCAGGAGGGGAGACCCAGTACTTC. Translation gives CASSSQGAGGETQYF.

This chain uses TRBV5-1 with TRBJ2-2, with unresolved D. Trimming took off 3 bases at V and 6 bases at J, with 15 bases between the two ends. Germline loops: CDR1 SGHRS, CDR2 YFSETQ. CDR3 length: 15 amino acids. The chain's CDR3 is CASSSDGGRPGELFF. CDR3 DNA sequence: TGCGCCAGCAGCTCCGACGGTGGAAGACCCGGGGAGCTGTTTTTT.

The CDR3 sequence is CATSRDRSGTPKNIQYF. The CDR3 nucleotides are TGTGCCACCAGCAGAGACCGAAGCGGGACCCCGAAAAACATTCAGTACTTC. The chain uses TRBV15 and TRBJ2-4, with TRBD2 identical over 7 bases. J was trimmed by 4 bases and V by 0 bases; bases with no gene match: 9. Germline assignment: CDR1 LNHNV and CDR2 YYDKDF (reference sequence). This CDR3 is 17 amino acids long.

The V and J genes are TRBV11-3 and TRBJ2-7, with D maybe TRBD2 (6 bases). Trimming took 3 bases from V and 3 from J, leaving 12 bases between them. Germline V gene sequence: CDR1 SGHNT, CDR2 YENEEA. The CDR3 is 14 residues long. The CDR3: CASSFSGEFYEQYF. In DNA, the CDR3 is TGTGCCAGCAGCTTCTCGGGGGAGTTCTACGAGCAGTACTTC. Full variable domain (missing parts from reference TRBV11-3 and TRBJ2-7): EAGVVQSPRYKIIEKKQPVAFWCNPISGHNTLYWYLQNLGQGPELLIRYENEEAVDDSQLPKDRFSAERLKGVDSTLKIQPAELGDSAVYLCASSFSGEFYEQYFGPGTRLTVT.

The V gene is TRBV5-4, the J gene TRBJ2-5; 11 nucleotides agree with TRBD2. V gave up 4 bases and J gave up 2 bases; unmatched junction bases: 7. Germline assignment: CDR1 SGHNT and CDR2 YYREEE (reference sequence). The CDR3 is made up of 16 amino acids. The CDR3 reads CASSHSGRGGQETQYF. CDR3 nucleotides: TGTGCCAGCAGCCATAGCGGGAGGGGGGGTCAAGAGACCCAGTACTTC. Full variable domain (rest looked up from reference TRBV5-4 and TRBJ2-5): ETGVTQSPTHLIKTRGQQVTLRCSSQSGHNTVSWYQQALGQGPQFIFQYYREEENGRGNFPPRFSGLQFPNYSSELNVNALELDDSALYLCASSHSGRGGQETQYFGPGTRLLVL.